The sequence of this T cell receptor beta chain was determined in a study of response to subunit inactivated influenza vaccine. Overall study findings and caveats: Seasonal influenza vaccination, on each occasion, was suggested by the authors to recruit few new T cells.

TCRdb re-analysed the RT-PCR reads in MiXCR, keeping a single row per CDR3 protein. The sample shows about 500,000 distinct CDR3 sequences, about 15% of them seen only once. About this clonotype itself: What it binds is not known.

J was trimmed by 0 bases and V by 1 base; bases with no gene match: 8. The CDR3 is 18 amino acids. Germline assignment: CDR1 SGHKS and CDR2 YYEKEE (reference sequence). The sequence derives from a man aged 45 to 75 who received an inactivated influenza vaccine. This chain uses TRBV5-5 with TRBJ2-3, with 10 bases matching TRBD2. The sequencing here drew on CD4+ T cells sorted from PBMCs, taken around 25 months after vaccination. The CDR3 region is CASSLPLAGSSSTDTQYF. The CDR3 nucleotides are TGTGCCAGCAGCTTGCCACTAGCGGGGTCTAGTAGCACAGATACGCAGTATTTT.